The 5 T cell receptor beta chains reported below all come from one sample, sequenced in a study of blood T cells in healthy people across ages. PCR was performed a second time for roughly 6 to 12 cycles using a sample-barcoded 5' primer and a J-beta primer mix. TCRdb recomputed calls from the 5' RACE reads with MiXCR, one row per CDR3 protein. The table includes about 1.5 million distinct CDR3 sequences, approximately 39% detected once. The specimen sequenced was blood. The receptors come from a woman aged 18 to 35 in good health.

The chain uses TRBV19 and TRBJ2-3; tentatively, D is TRBD1 (5 bases). CDR1 is LNHDA, CDR2 SQIVND, per germline (reference sequence). This CDR3 contains 16 residues. V dropped 0 bases and J dropped 2 bases, with 12 bases sitting between them. CDR3 nucleotide sequence: TGTGCCAGTAGTATAGAGGAGACAGTAAACACAGATACGCAGTATTTT. It encodes CASSIEETVNTDTQYF.

This chain connects TRBV7-2 to TRBJ2-4, with D uncertain. Near its end, the DNA agrees better with TRBJ2-7, so the J call may be wrong. This CDR3 has 15 residues. The germline CDR1 and CDR2 sequences are SGHTA and FQGNSA. CDR3 sequence (DNA): TGTGCCAGCAGCTTAAATAGGCTCCTAACCTACGAGCAGTACTTC. This translates into CASSLNRLLTYEQYF.

This clonotype has only a few counts. V gene TRBV20-1 combines with J gene TRBJ1-1, with 7 positions matching TRBD1. This CDR3 has 14 amino acids. Germline CDR1 DFQATT, CDR2 SNEGSKA (reference sequence). V was pared by 2 bases and J by 0 bases, with 3 bases of the junction left unmatched. Here the CDR3 reads CSARRQGLNTEAFF. CDR3 DNA sequence: TGCAGTGCTAGACGACAGGGCTTGAACACTGAAGCTTTCTTT.

This clonotype occurred a few times. The chain has TRBV20-1 and TRBJ2-5; 7 bases agree with TRBD2. The junction had 8 bases not matched to a gene; V was cut back by 6 bases and J by 4 bases. The CDR3 totals 13 residues. The germline CDR1 and CDR2 sequences are DFQATT and SNEGSKA (reference sequence). CDR3 sequence: CSAVLAEVETQYF. CDR3 DNA: TGCAGTGCGGTCCTAGCGGAGGTAGAGACCCAGTACTTC.

The chain uses TRBV27 and TRBJ2-3; perhaps TRBD2 as D (5 bases). Germline-derived CDR1 and CDR2 are MNHEY and SMNVEV (reference sequence). Trimming removed 4 bases from V and 7 bases from J, with 9 bases in between. The CDR3 has 12 residues. The CDR3 here is CASSYPGNTQYF. CDR3 DNA: TGTGCCAGCAGTTACCCGGGGAATACGCAGTATTTT.